This T cell receptor (beta chain) was recorded in a study of shared clonotypes between healthy human individuals. Study background: The donor pool was made up of two women and three men aged 18 to 49.

Per the original data handling: ImmunoSEQ gave junction-only sequences without quality scores, so filtering differed. Sequencing used immunoSEQ multiplex PCR; TCRdb keeps in-frame clones, though not all of them. From that table come the V and J calls and clone size; the DNA was used to work out D and trimming. The sample yields just over 2,000,000 clones, approximately 95% seen once. This clone was recorded once. Its antigen is unidentified. Per germline, CDR1 LNHDA and CDR2 SQIVND (reference sequence). V was pared by 9 bases and J by 4 bases, with 9 bases between. The CDR3 covers 11 residues. General study points: Some clonotypes were shared by all four sorted-subset donors, while others were not shared. The non-shared ones had lower generation probabilities than the shared ones.

The sample consisted of naive CD4+ T cells sorted from blood. Regarding subset: CD45RA+ positively selected. The sequence came from a man younger than 35 in good health. The chain joins TRBV19 to TRBJ1-2; D not resolved. The CDR3 is CASRSGYGYTF. In DNA, the CDR3 is TGTGCCAGCAGGAGCGGCTATGGCTACACCTTC.